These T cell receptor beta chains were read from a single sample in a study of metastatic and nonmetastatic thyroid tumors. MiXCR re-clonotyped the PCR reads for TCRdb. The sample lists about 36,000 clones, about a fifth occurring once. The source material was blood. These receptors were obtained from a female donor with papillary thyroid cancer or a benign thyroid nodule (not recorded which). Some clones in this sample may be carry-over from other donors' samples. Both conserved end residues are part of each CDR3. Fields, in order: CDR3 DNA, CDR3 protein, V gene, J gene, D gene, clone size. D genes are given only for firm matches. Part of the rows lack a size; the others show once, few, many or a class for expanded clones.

TGTGCCAGCAGTGGCACAGGGTCCTTATCCTACAATGAGCAGTTCTTC	CASSGTGSLSYNEQFF	TRBV12-3/TRBV12-4	TRBJ2-1	NA	few
TGTGCCAGCAGCCCGGGAGGAGCGTCCTACAATGAGCAGTTCTTC	CASSPGGASYNEQFF	TRBV27	TRBJ2-1	TRBD2	NA
TGCAGTGCTAGAGGACAGGGTTATGAAAAACTGTTTTTT	CSARGQGYEKLFF	TRBV20-1	TRBJ1-4	TRBD1	many
TGTGCCATCAAGCCAGTGGACGGAAGGGATGAAGCTTTCTTT	CAIKPVDGRDEAFF	TRBV10-3	TRBJ1-1	NA	many
TGTGCCAGCAGCCCCACGACTAGCGGGAGCTCCTACGAGCAGTACTTC	CASSPTTSGSSYEQYF	TRBV7-6	TRBJ2-7	TRBD2	once
TGTGCCAGCAGTTTATGGGGACAGGGGGCGAATCAGCCCCAGCATTTT	CASSLWGQGANQPQHF	TRBV12-3/TRBV12-4	TRBJ1-5	TRBD1	many
TGTGCCAGCAGTTTAGTACAGGACACTGAAGCTTTCTTT	CASSLVQDTEAFF	TRBV28	TRBJ1-1	NA	medium-sized
TGTGCCAGCAGCGAGACAGGGGGCGGGAATTCACCCCTCCACTTT	CASSETGGGNSPLHF	TRBV9	TRBJ1-6	TRBD1	NA
TGCGCCAGCAGCTTGGGGCCAGGGGGACACCCCGGGGAGCTGTTTTTT	CASSLGPGGHPGELFF	TRBV5-1	TRBJ2-2	TRBD1	NA
TGTGCCTGGAGTATGGCTAGCCGGTACGAGCAGTACTTC	CAWSMASRYEQYF	TRBV30	TRBJ2-7	NA	NA
TGTGCCACTGGCCCGGTGGCGGGGCACACAGATACGCAGTATTTT	CATGPVAGHTDTQYF	TRBV19	TRBJ2-3	NA	few
TGCAGTGCTAGTAATGTTTATGGCTACACCTTC	CSASNVYGYTF	TRBV20-1	TRBJ1-2	NA	NA
TGTGCCAGCAAACAGGGCATCTACGAGCAGTACTTC	CASKQGIYEQYF	TRBV2	TRBJ2-7	NA	NA
TGTGCCAGCAGTGAGGCAGGGGGGCGTTATCGCACAGATACGCAGTATTTT	CASSEAGGRYRTDTQYF	TRBV6-1	TRBJ2-3	NA	few
TGCGCCCGCAGCGACGGGGGCGGGGGCAGCTATGGCTACACCTTC	CARSDGGGGSYGYTF	TRBV5-1	TRBJ1-2	NA	many
TGTGCCAGCAGTCGTTATAGCAATGAGCAGTTCTTC	CASSRYSNEQFF	TRBV12-3/TRBV12-4	TRBJ2-1	NA	many
TGTGCCAGCAGTGTTATAGGAGCCGTCGCGGGAGCGGCCAAAAACATTCAGTACTTC	CASSVIGAVAGAAKNIQYF	TRBV6-1	TRBJ2-4	TRBD2	many
TGTGCCAGCAGCCTAGGACTAGCCACAGATACGCAGTATTTT	CASSLGLATDTQYF	TRBV6-2/TRBV6-3	TRBJ2-3	TRBD2	NA
TGTGCCACCAGTGGCAGGGCGACCGGGGAGCTGTTTTTT	CATSGRATGELFF	TRBV24-1	TRBJ2-2	NA	many
TGTGCCAGCAATGACGGTAGAGCGGTAGATACGCAGTATTTT	CASNDGRAVDTQYF	TRBV25-1	TRBJ2-3	NA	few
TGTGCCAGCAGTGAAGACACCGGGACAGGCTACGAAAAACTGTTTTTT	CASSEDTGTGYEKLFF	TRBV6-1	TRBJ1-4	TRBD1	many
TGTGCCAGCAGCTCGCAAAGTGGGGGCGTCTATGGCTACACCTTC	CASSSQSGGVYGYTF	TRBV7-9	TRBJ1-2	NA	NA
TGTGCCAGCAACCATTCCAGGGGCACAGATACGAAGTATTTT	CASNHSRGTDTKYF	TRBV2	TRBJ2-3	NA	few
TGTGCCATCAGCTCGACAGGGAAGTCAGAGACCCAGTACTTC	CAISSTGKSETQYF	TRBV10-3	TRBJ2-5	TRBD1	many
TGTGCCAGCAGCTTAGGCGTTCCTAGCTACAATGAGCAGTCCTTC	CASSLGVPSYNEQSF	TRBV7-6	TRBJ2-1	NA	NA
TGCGCCAGCAGCTTGCGACAGCTCGGGAGAGAGGATGAGCAGTTCTTC	CASSLRQLGREDEQFF	TRBV5-1	TRBJ2-1	NA	NA
TGTGCCAGCAGCGTAGACGGACAGGGGGCCTACGAGCAGTACTTC	CASSVDGQGAYEQYF	TRBV9	TRBJ2-7	TRBD1	many
TGTGCCAGCAGCTCCGGGACAGCCAGTGGCTACACCTTC	CASSSGTASGYTF	TRBV5-6	TRBJ1-2	TRBD1	many
TGCGCCAGCAGCTTGGAGGGAATTTCCTACAATGAGCAGTTCTTC	CASSLEGISYNEQFF	TRBV5-1	TRBJ2-1	NA	many
TGTGCCAGCAGTTTATTAGGGACTAGCCCCAATGAGCAGTTCTTC	CASSLLGTSPNEQFF	TRBV28	TRBJ2-1	TRBD2	NA
TGTGCCAGCAGCTTACTCCGTTCTAGCACAGATACGCAGTATTTT	CASSLLRSSTDTQYF	TRBV7-2	TRBJ2-3	NA	many
TGTGCCAGCAGTGGGGGAACCCCGGAGCAGTTCTTC	CASSGGTPEQFF	TRBV28	TRBJ2-1	NA	medium-sized
TGCAGTCCCCCCCCCCCCCAGCATTTT	CSPPPPQHF	TRBV20-1	TRBJ1-5	NA	NA
TGCGCCAGCAGCTTGTGGGTAGCGGGAGACACCGGGGAGCTGTTTTTT	CASSLWVAGDTGELFF	TRBV5-1	TRBJ2-2	TRBD2	NA
TGTGCCAGCACCCTTTGGGTTCACAGGGGTCGAGCTTTCTTT	CASTLWVHRGRAFF	TRBV7-2	TRBJ1-1	TRBD1	many
TGTGCCAGCAGCGTAGTGGCGGGAGATCTTGAGCAGTTCTTC	CASSVVAGDLEQFF	TRBV9	TRBJ2-1	TRBD2	NA
TGTGCCAGCAGGTTAACTAGCGGGAGGAACACCTGGGAGCTGTTTTTT	CASRLTSGRNTWELFF	TRBV28	TRBJ2-2	TRBD2	few
TGCAGTGCTACCCCTGGGAGCTCCTACGAGCAGTACTTC	CSATPGSSYEQYF	TRBV20-1	TRBJ2-7	NA	many
TGTGCCAGCAGCCAAGGGGTCGGTTCGTACGAGCAGTACTTC	CASSQGVGSYEQYF	TRBV3-1	TRBJ2-7	NA	many
TGTGCCTTGAGTGTTAGTGGGGCGAATACCGGGGAGCTGTTTTTT	CALSVSGANTGELFF	TRBV30	TRBJ2-2	NA	few
TGTGCCAGCAGCTTGGCGGGACTAGGCACAGATACGCAGTATTTT	CASSLAGLGTDTQYF	TRBV5-6	TRBJ2-3	TRBD2	many
TGTGCCAGCAGCTACACTAGCGGGCCTAACACCGGGGAGCTGTTTTTT	CASSYTSGPNTGELFF	TRBV11-1	TRBJ2-2	TRBD2	many
TGTGCCAGCAGCGGGTCCGTTCGGACCTACGAGCAGTACTTC	CASSGSVRTYEQYF	TRBV28	TRBJ2-7	NA	few
TGTGCCTGGAGTGTATCCCAGGGTGTTATCCGGGGGTATACGCAGTATTTT	CAWSVSQGVIRGYTQYF	TRBV30	TRBJ2-3	NA	few
TGTGCCAGCAGTTTCCTCCAGGGGTCCGGCTACGAGCAGTACTTC	CASSFLQGSGYEQYF	TRBV7-6	TRBJ2-7	NA	many
TGTGCCAGCAGCCGTTTAGGGTGCGCATTCACTGAAGCTTTCTTT	CASSRLGCAFTEAFF	TRBV27	TRBJ1-1	NA	few
TGTGCCAGCAGTTACTCCTCTCCCCTAGCGGGACCTTCCTACAATGAGCAGTTCTTC	CASSYSSPLAGPSYNEQFF	TRBV6-5	TRBJ2-1	TRBD2	many
TGCAGCGTTGGGGGAAACACCATATATTTT	CSVGGNTIYF	TRBV29-1	TRBJ1-3	NA	many
TGTGCCAGCAGCTTAGCGTGGACAGGGGAGGGTTACACTGAAGCTTTCTTT	CASSLAWTGEGYTEAFF	TRBV7-2	TRBJ1-1	TRBD1	many
TGTGCCAGCAGCCGCCGGGACAGGGGTCTTGGGCGCACAGATACGCAGTATTTT	CASSRRDRGLGRTDTQYF	TRBV7-6	TRBJ2-3	TRBD1	many
TGTGCCAGCAGTACCCGGCGGGACAGGGGAGCCTACAATGAGCAGTTCTTC	CASSTRRDRGAYNEQFF	TRBV6-5	TRBJ2-1	TRBD1	few
TGTGCCACCGGTGTGGGGGGGGCTAGCACAGATACGCAGTATTTT	CATGVGGASTDTQYF	TRBV12-3/TRBV12-4	TRBJ2-3	NA	NA
TGTGCCAGCAGTGAGCCCCCCGCAGACGATGGCTACACCTTC	CASSEPPADDGYTF	TRBV2	TRBJ1-2	NA	many
TGCAGTGCTAGCGAGGACAGGGGGCAAGATACGCAGTATTTT	CSASEDRGQDTQYF	TRBV20-1	TRBJ2-3	TRBD1	many
TGTGCCAGCAGCCTCCGAGACCGGGACAGGGGAGGCCTAGCCAAAAACATTCAGTACTTC	CASSLRDRDRGGLAKNIQYF	TRBV14	TRBJ2-4	TRBD1	many